Described below is a single T cell receptor beta chain sequence and its context. This entry belongs to a study of T-cell memory formation after mild COVID-19. Across the study: TCR clusters were mostly donor specific.

Germline assignment: CDR1 KGHDR and CDR2 SFDVKD. V dropped 5 bases and J dropped 1; count of bases not matched to a gene: 3. This CDR3 has 14 amino acids. MiXCR, run by TCRdb on the 5' RACE reads, gives a single entry per CDR3 protein. The repertoire includes about 340,000 distinct CDR3 sequences, around 21% of them detected once, and about 12% sits in the top ten. The sequenced sample was PBMCs or a T cell subset sorted from them (not recorded which). The chain couples TRBV24-1 to TRBJ1-1; 7 bases match TRBD1. The sequence derives from an adult woman who had mild COVID-19 (a few samples of this study predate the infection). Cell type and time point are not known. CDR3 protein: CATSGGQANTEAFF. The CDR3 nucleotides are TGTGCCACCAGTGGCGGACAGGCGAACACTGAAGCTTTCTTT.